This entry features one TCR beta chain sequence. Its antigen is unidentified. Each sample's TCRbeta library yielded on average roughly 43,000 productive templates. Only in-frame clones appear in the TCRdb table, and some are missing; sequencing was by immunoSEQ multiplex PCR. Among around 3,600 clones listed, roughly four fifths were seen once. The source of the sample is a study of STAT3 mutations in large granular lymphocyte leukemia. Study conclusions and caveats: Every T-LGLL patient had at least one immunodominant TCRbeta clonotype. In some patients, a small highly pathogenic clone possibly went undetected. In 6 of 18 patients, new TCR clonotypes emerged after therapy.

Trimming stripped 3 bases from V and 2 bases from J, with 14 bases between. In germline, CDR1 is SGHVS, CDR2 FQNEAQ. The length of the CDR3 is 15 residues. The chain is built from TRBV7-8 and TRBJ2-7; D not resolved. What was sequenced was peripheral blood mononuclear cells. This clonotype originated in a man in his sixties with T-cell large granular lymphocyte leukemia. Some clones in this sample may be carry-over from other donors' samples. DNA of the CDR3: TGTGCCAGCAGCTTGTGGCGAGTTGCGGCCTACGAGCAGTACTTC. It codes for CASSLWRVAAYEQYF.